This TCR beta chain was profiled in a study of blood T cell repertoires in COVID-19. Study as a whole: Both acute and convalescent COVID-19 samples were obtained from the United States, Italy and Spain. Sources were T cells, B-cell-depleted T cells, or PBMCs; the material itself was cDNA or gDNA.

The CDR3 sequence is 15 residues long. The ends were cut back, 7 bases at V and 4 bases at J, with 19 bases in the middle. The germline V gene has CDR1 MGHDK and CDR2 SYGVNS. Profiling relied on immunoSEQ multiplex PCR, and the TCRdb table lists in-frame clones only, not all of them. Among hundreds of thousands of clones listed, approximately 80% were seen once. The receptor was derived from a woman over 75 with active or convalescent COVID-19. The chain uses TRBV25-1 and TRBJ1-2; possibly TRBD1 for D (5 bases). Sequencing used peripheral blood. The CDR3 DNA follows: TGTGCCAGCACCAGGGAAGGGGATTTTAGCTATGGCTACACCTTC. Protein product: CASTREGDFSYGYTF.